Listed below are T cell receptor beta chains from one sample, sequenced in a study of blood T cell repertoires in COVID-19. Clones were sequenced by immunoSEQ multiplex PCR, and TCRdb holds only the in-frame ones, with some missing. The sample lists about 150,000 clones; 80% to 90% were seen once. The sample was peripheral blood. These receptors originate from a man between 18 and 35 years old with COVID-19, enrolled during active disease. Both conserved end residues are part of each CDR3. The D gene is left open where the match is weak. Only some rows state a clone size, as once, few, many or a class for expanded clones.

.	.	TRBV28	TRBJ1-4	TGTGCCAGCAGTCCGCGAGGCAGGGCTCTTGATGAAAAACTGCTTTTT	CASSPRGRALDEKLLF
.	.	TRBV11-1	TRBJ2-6	TGTGCCAGCAGCTTAGGAGGCTCTGGGGCCAACGTCCTGACTTTC	CASSLGGSGANVLTF
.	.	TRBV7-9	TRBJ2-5	TGTGCCAGCAGGAAATTCACAGGGTCGGGAGAGACCCAGTACTTC	CASRKFTGSGETQYF
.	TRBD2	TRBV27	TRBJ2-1	TGTGCCACCTCCCCAAACGGGCTAGCGGCCCGCAATGAGCAGTTCTTC	CATSPNGLAARNEQFF
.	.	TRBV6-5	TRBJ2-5	TGTGCCAGCAGGTCATACGTCCGGGAGACCCAGTACTTC	CASRSYVRETQYF
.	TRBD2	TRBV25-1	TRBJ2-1	TGTGCCAGCAGTGAAAGCGGGAGCTACAATGAGCAGTTCTTC	CASSESGSYNEQFF
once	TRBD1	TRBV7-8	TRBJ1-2	TGTGCCAGCAGCTTAGTCCGGACAGGGGTGAACTATGGCTACACCTTC	CASSLVRTGVNYGYTF
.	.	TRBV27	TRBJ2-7	TGTGCCAGCAGTTTTCTCAGGGAAGTAGCCGAGCAGTACTTC	CASSFLREVAEQYF
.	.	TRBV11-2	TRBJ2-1	TGTGCCAGCAGCTTAGCCAGCTCCTACAATGAGCAGTTCTTC	CASSLASSYNEQFF
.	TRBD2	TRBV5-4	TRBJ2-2	TGTGCCAGCAGCTTGGCGGGCGGGAGGGCCGGAACCGGGGAGCTGTTTTTT	CASSLAGGRAGTGELFF
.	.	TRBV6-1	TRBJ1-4	TGTGCCAGCAGTGAAGGGACAACTAATGAAAAACTGCTTTTT	CASSEGTTNEKLLF
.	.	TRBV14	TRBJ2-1	TGTGCCAGCAGCCAAGCCCTACCCAATGAGCAGTTCTTC	CASSQALPNEQFF
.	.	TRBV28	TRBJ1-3	TGTGCCAGCAGTTTTTGGGGGCCGAGAAACACCATATATTTT	CASSFWGPRNTIYF
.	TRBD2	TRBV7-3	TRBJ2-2	TGTGCCAGCAGTAATCCGGGACTAGCGGTGGAGGGGAACACCGGGGAGCTGTTTTTT	CASSNPGLAVEGNTGELFF
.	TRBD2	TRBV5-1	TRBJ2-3	TGCGCCAGCAGCCCTGGTAGCGGGGAATGGGGGTATTTT	CASSPGSGEWGYF
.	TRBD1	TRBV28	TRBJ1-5	TGTGCCAGCAGTTTCTGGACAGGGGATCAGCCCCAGCATTTT	CASSFWTGDQPQHF
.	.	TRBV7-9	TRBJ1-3	TGTGCCAGCAGCACAGACATCTCTGGAAACACCATATATTTT	CASSTDISGNTIYF
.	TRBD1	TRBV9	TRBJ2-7	TGTGCCAGCAGCGGAACGACAGGGGGGGACTCCTACGAGCAGTACTTC	CASSGTTGGDSYEQYF
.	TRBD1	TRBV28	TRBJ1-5	TGTGCCAGCAGTCCCGGACAGGGGGCTGACAATCAGCCCCAGCATTTT	CASSPGQGADNQPQHF
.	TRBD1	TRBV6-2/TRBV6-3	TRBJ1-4	TGTGCCAGCAGCCGACGGGACAGGAAAAGAAGACTAGGAGAAAAACTGTTTTTT	CASSRRDRKRRLGEKLFF
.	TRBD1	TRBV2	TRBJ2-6	TGTGCCAGCAGTCTAAACCCACAGGGGTCTGGGGCCAACGTCCTGACTTTC	CASSLNPQGSGANVLTF
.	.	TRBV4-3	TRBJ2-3	TGCGCCAGCAGCCAAGATGGGTCGGGCAGGGGCGTAGATACGCAGTATTTT	CASSQDGSGRGVDTQYF
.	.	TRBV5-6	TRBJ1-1	TGTGCCAGCAGCTTGGGTGGCGGAGGGGACACTGAAGCTTTCTTT	CASSLGGGGDTEAFF
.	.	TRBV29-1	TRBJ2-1	TGCAGCGTTGGGGCGGGTGAGCAGTTCTTC	CSVGAGEQFF
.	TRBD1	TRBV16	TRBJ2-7	TGTGCCAGCAGCCAACCGTCCGGGACAGGGCTATTGGGATACGAGCAGTACTTC	CASSQPSGTGLLGYEQYF
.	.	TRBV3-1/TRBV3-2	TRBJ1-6	TGTGCCAGCAGCCAAGATTGGCAGGGGAAGACACCCCTCCACTTT	CASSQDWQGKTPLHF
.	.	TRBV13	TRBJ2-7	TGTGCCAGCAGCTTAGGGCGGGACTCTCACGAGCAGTACTTC	CASSLGRDSHEQYF
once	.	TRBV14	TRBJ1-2	TGTGCCAGCAGCCAAGAGCCCAGGGGCGGCGGAGGCTACACCTTC	CASSQEPRGGGGYTF
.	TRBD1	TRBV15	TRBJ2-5	TGTGCCACCAGCGGTCCGGGACAGGGGAAGGAGACCCAGTACTTC	CATSGPGQGKETQYF
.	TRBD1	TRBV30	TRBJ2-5	TGTGCCTGGAGTGGGGACAGAAGGGGAGAGACCCAGTACTTC	CAWSGDRRGETQYF
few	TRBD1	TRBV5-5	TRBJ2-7	TGTGCCAGCAGCTTGACAGGGACAGGGAACAACGAGCAGTACTTC	CASSLTGTGNNEQYF
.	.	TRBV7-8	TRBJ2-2	TGTGCCAGCAGCTTGTATACTAGCGGGGAGCTGTTTTTT	CASSLYTSGELFF
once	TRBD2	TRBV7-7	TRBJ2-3	TGTGCCAGCAGCGACCCGCTAGCGGGGGGCGATACGCAGTATTTT	CASSDPLAGGDTQYF
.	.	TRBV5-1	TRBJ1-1	TGCGCCAGCAGCTTAGGGGGGAACACTGAAGCTTTCTTT	CASSLGGNTEAFF
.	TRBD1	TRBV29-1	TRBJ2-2	TGCAGCGCCTCGGGACAGGCGAACACCGGGGAGCTGTTTTTT	CSASGQANTGELFF
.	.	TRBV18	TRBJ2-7	TGTGCCAGCTCACCACCGCTTGGTAGCTCCTACGAGCAGTACTTC	CASSPPLGSSYEQYF
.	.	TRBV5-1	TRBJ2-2	TGCGCCAGCAGCTTGTTCCGCTCAGCGAACACCGGGGAGCTGTTTTTT	CASSLFRSANTGELFF
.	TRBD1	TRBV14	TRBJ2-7	TGTGCCAGCAGCTACAGGGGATACGAGCAGTACTTC	CASSYRGYEQYF
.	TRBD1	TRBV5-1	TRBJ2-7	TGCGCCAGCAGCTTGGTACCGGGACAGACCTACGAGCAGTACTTC	CASSLVPGQTYEQYF
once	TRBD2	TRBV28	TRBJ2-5	TGTGCCAGCGGCGGGAGGAGGAGAGGAGAGACCCAGTACTTC	CASGGRRRGETQYF
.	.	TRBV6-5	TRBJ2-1	TGTGCCAGCAGTCCCCCAGGGGGAGGCTACAATGAGCAGTTCTTC	CASSPPGGGYNEQFF
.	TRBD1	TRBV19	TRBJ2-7	TGTGCCAGTAGTCTGACCCCTGGACAGGGCAGCGAGCAGTACTTC	CASSLTPGQGSEQYF
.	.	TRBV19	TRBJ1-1	TGTGCCAGTAATACGGGGGGCGTAGGTAGAGCTTTCTTT	CASNTGGVGRAFF
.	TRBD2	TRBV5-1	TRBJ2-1	TGCGCCAGCAGCTTGGATCTAGCGGGAGCGGGGTACAATGAGCAGTTCTTC	CASSLDLAGAGYNEQFF
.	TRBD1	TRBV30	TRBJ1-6	TGTGCCGGAGGGAGGTTGGACAGGGAGAATTCACCCCTCCACTTT	CAGGRLDRENSPLHF
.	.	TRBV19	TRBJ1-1	TGTGCCAGTACCTCGGGGGGGGGCGCCGCGTCTGAAGCTTTCTTT	CASTSGGGAASEAFF
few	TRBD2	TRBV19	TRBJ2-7	TGTGCCAGTAGTAGTAGCGGGAGCTCCTACGAGCAGTACTTC	CASSSSGSSYEQYF
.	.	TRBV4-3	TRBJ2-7	TGCGCCAGCAGCCAAATCGCAGGGGTCCACGAGCAGTACTTC	CASSQIAGVHEQYF
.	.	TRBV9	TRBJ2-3	TGTGCCAGCAGCGTATCCAGGGGATTTGATACGCAGTATTTT	CASSVSRGFDTQYF
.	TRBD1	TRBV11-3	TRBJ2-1	TGTGCCAGCAGCCCCAGACAGGGAGCCTACAATGAGCAGTTCTTC	CASSPRQGAYNEQFF
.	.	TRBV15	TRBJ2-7	TGTGCCACCAGCAGAGATCCAGGGGCCTACGAGCAGTACTTC	CATSRDPGAYEQYF
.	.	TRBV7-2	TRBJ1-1	TGTGCCAGCAGCTTAGCGTACGGCACTGAAGCTTTCTTT	CASSLAYGTEAFF
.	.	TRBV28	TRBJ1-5	TGTGCCAGCACCGAAGGGGAAGTGGCGGGGAAGCCCCAGCATTTT	CASTEGEVAGKPQHF
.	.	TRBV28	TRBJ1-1	TGTGCCAGCAGTTTGAATCAGGCTGAAGCTTTCTTT	CASSLNQAEAFF
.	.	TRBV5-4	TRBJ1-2	TGTGCCAGCAGCTTGGGCCTCTCAGAGGGCTATGGCTACACCTTC	CASSLGLSEGYGYTF
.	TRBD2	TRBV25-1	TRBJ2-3	TGTGCCAGCATAGGAGCGGGAGTATGGGATACGCAGTATTTT	CASIGAGVWDTQYF
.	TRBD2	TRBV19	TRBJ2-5	TGTGCCAGTAGTATAATCCCCACGAGCGGGATGCAAGAGACCCAGTACTTC	CASSIIPTSGMQETQYF
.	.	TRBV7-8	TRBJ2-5	TGTGCCAGCAGCTCCCACCTGAGAGGACAGCAAGAGACCCAGTACTTC	CASSSHLRGQQETQYF
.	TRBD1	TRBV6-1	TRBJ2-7	TGTGCCAGCAGTGGCGCCGGGACAGGGGTCTTTAGCTCCTACGAGCAGTACTTC	CASSGAGTGVFSSYEQYF